One TCR beta chain is described in this entry. The sample is drawn from a study of blood T cells in healthy people across ages. Next came a second PCR, run for about 6 to 11 cycles, which used a sample-barcoded 5' primer along with a J-beta primer mix. The authors tagged each cDNA molecule using a template-switch adaptor with 12 random nucleotides. MiXCR was run by TCRdb on the 5' RACE reads, yielding one entry per CDR3 protein. This table has 1,500,000 or so distinct CDR3 sequences, 42% appearing once. The sequencing input was blood. This receptor was taken from a woman in her late teens or twenties in good health.

The DNA of the CDR3 is TGTGCCAGCAGCTTGCTTACACACCTTAAAGCCAAAAACATTCAGTACTTC. Its translation: CASSLLTHLKAKNIQYF. V is TRBV11-2 and J is TRBJ2-4; D uncertain. Trimming pared 3 bases from V and 0 bases from J, leaving 15 bases between. The CDR3 covers 17 residues. Germline V lookup: CDR1 SGHAT, CDR2 FQNNGV.